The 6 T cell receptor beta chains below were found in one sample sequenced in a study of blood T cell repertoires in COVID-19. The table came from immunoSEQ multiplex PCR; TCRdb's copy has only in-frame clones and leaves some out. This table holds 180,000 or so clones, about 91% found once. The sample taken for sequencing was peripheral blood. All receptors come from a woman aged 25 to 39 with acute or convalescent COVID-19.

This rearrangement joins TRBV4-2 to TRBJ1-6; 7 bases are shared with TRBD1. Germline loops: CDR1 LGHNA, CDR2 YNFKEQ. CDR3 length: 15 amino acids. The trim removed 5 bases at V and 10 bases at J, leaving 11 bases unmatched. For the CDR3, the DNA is TGTGCCAGCAGCAGAGAGGGACAGACTTTCTCACCCCTCCACTTT. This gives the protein CASSREGQTFSPLHF.

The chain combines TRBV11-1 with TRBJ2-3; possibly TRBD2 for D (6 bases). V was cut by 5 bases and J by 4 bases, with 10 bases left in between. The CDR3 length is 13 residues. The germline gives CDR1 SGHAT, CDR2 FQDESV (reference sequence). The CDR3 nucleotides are TGTGCCAGCAGCCTCGGGAGTTCAGATACGCAGTATTTT. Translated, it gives CASSLGSSDTQYF.

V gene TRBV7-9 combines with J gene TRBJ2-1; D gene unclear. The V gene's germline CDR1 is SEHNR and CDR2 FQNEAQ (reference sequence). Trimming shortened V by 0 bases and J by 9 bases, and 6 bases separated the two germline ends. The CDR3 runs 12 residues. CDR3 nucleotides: TGTGCCAGCAGCTTAGCTGTCGGTGAGCAGTTCTTC. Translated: CASSLAVGEQFF.

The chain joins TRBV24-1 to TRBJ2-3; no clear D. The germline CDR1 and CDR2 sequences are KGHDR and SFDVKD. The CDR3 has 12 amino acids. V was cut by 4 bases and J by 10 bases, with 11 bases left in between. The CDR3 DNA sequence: TGTGCCACCAGTGAATACGACTCCCCGCAGTATTTT. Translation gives CATSEYDSPQYF.

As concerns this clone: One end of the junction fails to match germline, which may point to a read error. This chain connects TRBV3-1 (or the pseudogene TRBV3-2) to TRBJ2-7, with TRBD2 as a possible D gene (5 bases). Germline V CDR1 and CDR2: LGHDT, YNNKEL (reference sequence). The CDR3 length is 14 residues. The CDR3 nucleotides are TGTGCCAGCGGCCAACGAGGGAGTGGGAACGAGCAGTACTTC. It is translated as CASGQRGSGNEQYF.

This CDR3 reads CASARPGGQYEQYF. The CDR3 bases are TGTGCCAGCGCCCGGCCAGGGGGCCAGTACGAGCAGTACTTC. The V call is TRBV28, the J call TRBJ2-7; TRBD1 agrees at 8 bases. CDR1 MDHEN and CDR2 SYDVKM come from the germline V gene. With V trimmed by 8 bases and J by 4 bases, 10 bases remained unmatched. The CDR3 totals 14 residues. Supplemented by reference TRBV28 and TRBJ2-7, the full variable domain reads DVKVTQSSRYLVKRTGEKVFLECVQDMDHENMFWYRQDPGLGLRLIYFSYDVKMKEKGDIPEGYSVSREKKERFSLILESASTNQTSMYLCASARPGGQYEQYFGPGTRLTVT.